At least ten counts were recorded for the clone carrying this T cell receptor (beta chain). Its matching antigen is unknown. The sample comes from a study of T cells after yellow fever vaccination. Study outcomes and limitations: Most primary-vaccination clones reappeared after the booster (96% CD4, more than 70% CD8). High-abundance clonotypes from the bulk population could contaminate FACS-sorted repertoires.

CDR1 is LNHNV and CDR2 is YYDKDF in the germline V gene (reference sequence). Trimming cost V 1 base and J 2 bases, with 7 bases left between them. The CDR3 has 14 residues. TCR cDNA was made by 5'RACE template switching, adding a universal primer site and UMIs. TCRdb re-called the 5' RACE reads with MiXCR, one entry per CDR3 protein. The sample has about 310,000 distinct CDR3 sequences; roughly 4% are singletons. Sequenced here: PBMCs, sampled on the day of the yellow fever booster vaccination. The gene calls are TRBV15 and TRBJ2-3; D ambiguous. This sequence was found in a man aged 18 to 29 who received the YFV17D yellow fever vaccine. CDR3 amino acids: CATSRAVTTDTQYF. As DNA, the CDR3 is TGTGCCACCAGCAGAGCGGTGACCACAGATACGCAGTATTTT. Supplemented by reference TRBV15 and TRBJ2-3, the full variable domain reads DAMVIQNPRYQVTQFGKPVTLSCSQTLNHNVMYWYQQKSSQAPKLLFHYYDKDFNNEADTPDNFQSRRPNTSFCFLDIRSPGLGDTAMYLCATSRAVTTDTQYFGPGTRLTVL.